This passage covers 21 T cell receptor beta chains from one sample sequenced in a study of blood T cell repertoires in COVID-19. Sequencing was performed with immunoSEQ multiplex PCR; in TCRdb, only in-frame clones are kept and a portion is missing. Among approximately 250,000 clones listed, about 82% were seen once. Sequencing input: peripheral blood. All receptors come from a woman older than 75 with COVID-19, enrolled during active disease.

The chain carries TRBV5-6 and TRBJ2-2, with 9 bases identical to TRBD2. Germline-derived CDR1 and CDR2 are SGHDT and YYEEEE. This CDR3 is built from 16 residues. The ends lost 3 bases at V and 7 bases at J; junction bases unmatched: 10. CDR3 in amino acids: CASSWGLSGGNGELFF. The CDR3 coding sequence is TGTGCCAGCAGCTGGGGTCTTAGCGGGGGAAACGGGGAGCTGTTTTTT.

The genes are TRBV5-5 and TRBJ2-5; TRBD1 might be the D (5 bases). Germline lookup yields CDR1 SGHKS and CDR2 YYEKEE (reference sequence). The CDR3 is made up of 15 amino acids. V shed 3 bases and J shed 5 bases, with 17 bases lying between them. The CDR3 region is CASSSTRGQGETQYF. CDR3 nucleotides: TGTGCCAGCAGCTCAACTCGTGGACAAGGGGAGACCCAGTACTTC. Variable domain in full (rest from reference TRBV5-5 and TRBJ2-5): DAGVTQSPTHLIKTRGQQVTLRCSPISGHKSVSWYQQVLGQGPQFIFQYYEKEERGRGNFPDRFSARQFPNYSSELNVNALLLGDSALYLCASSSTRGQGETQYFGPGTRLLVL.

The chain is built from TRBV4-1 and TRBJ1-2; tentatively, D is TRBD1 (5 bases). This CDR3 region has 16 residues. Trimming left V 3 bases short and J 8 bases short, with 22 bases between. The germline V gene has CDR1 MGHRA and CDR2 YSYEKL. The CDR3 bases are TGCGCCAGCAGCCAGGGAGGGGTCCTGCTCGTCGGAGGCTACACCTTC. Protein product: CASSQGGVLLVGGYTF.

This rearrangement joins TRBV5-6 to TRBJ2-7; D may be TRBD1 (6 bases). CDR3 size: 15 residues. With 1 base removed from V and 5 bases from J, the gap between germline ends came to 16 bases. Germline assignment: CDR1 SGHDT and CDR2 YYEEEE. The CDR3 loop reads CASSLNSGTSHEQYV. CDR3 nucleotide sequence: TGTGCCAGCAGCTTGAATTCGGGGACAAGCCACGAGCAGTACGTC.

The rearrangement uses TRBV12-3 or TRBV12-4 and TRBJ2-7, with a weak D call TRBD1 (6 bases). The CDR3 is 13 amino acids. V was clipped by 3 bases and J by 3 bases, with 9 bases between them. For the CDR3, the DNA is TGTGCCAGCAGTTTGGGGGCGGGCTACGAGCAGTACTTC. It specifies CASSLGAGYEQYF.

This clone was seen a few times. The chain has TRBV19 and TRBJ1-5, with D unresolved. V lost 6 bases, J lost 8 bases, and 17 bases lay in between. The germline CDR1 and CDR2 sequences are LNHDA and SQIVND (reference sequence). CDR3 length: 14 amino acids. The DNA of the CDR3 is TGTGCCAGTAGGAAACACGGGGAAGCCGAGCCCCAGCATTTT. Translation gives CASRKHGEAEPQHF.

The chain employs TRBV5-1 and TRBJ2-7; 9 bases are a match to TRBD1. The CDR3 contains 14 residues. The V gene end was trimmed by 0 bases and the J gene end by 3 bases; junction bases not matched to a gene: 1. CDR1 and CDR2 (germline): SGHRS, YFSETQ. The DNA of the CDR3 is TGCGCCAGCAGCTTGGCGGGACAGGGCTACGAGCAGTACTTC. Its translation: CASSLAGQGYEQYF.

The gene calls are TRBV9 and TRBJ1-6, with TRBD1 matching over 7 bases. The CDR3 is 14 amino acids. Trimming removed 4 bases from V and 4 bases from J; junction bases left unmatched: 2. The germline V gene encodes CDR1 SGDLS and CDR2 YYNGEE. In nucleotides, the CDR3 is TGTGCCAGCAGCTCGGGACAGTATAATTCACCCCTCCACTTT. Translated, it gives CASSSGQYNSPLHF.

The chain is built from TRBV28 and TRBJ2-7, with D maybe TRBD2 (6 bases). This CDR3 spans 14 amino acids. V gave up 2 bases and J gave up 2 bases, with 10 bases separating them. In germline, CDR1 is MDHEN, CDR2 SYDVKM. The chain's CDR3 is CASSLGGKPYEQYV. CDR3 nucleotide sequence: TGTGCCAGCAGTTTAGGGGGGAAGCCCTACGAGCAGTACGTC.

The genes are TRBV5-1 and TRBJ1-5; D is possibly TRBD1 (6 bases). Germline CDR1 and CDR2: SGHRS and YFSETQ. The CDR3 runs to 15 residues. The V gene lost 3 bases and the J gene lost 9 bases, with 19 bases spanning the gap. This CDR3 is CASSYPGAYPRPQHF. DNA of the CDR3: TGCGCCAGCAGCTATCCAGGGGCCTACCCTCGGCCCCAGCATTTT.

The gene calls are TRBV27 and TRBJ2-5, with 8 positions matching TRBD1. Germline CDR1 and CDR2: MNHEY and SMNVEV (reference sequence). There are 16 residues in the CDR3. Germline trimming cut 4 bases from V and 5 bases from J; bases unmatched to any gene: 12. The CDR3 is CASSSLRTGRTETQYF. CDR3 nucleotides: TGTGCCAGCAGTTCACTTCGGACAGGGCGGACGGAGACCCAGTACTTC.

The DNA for the CDR3 is TGTGCCATCAGTGACCCTAGGACAGGGGAAATCAATCAGCCCCAGCATTTT. This codes for CAISDPRTGEINQPQHF. The chain uses TRBV10-3 and TRBJ1-5; TRBD1 matches 9 bases. CDR1 ENHRY and CDR2 SYGVKD come from the germline V gene. J gave up 3 bases and V 3 bases, and 9 bases lay outside the gene matches. This CDR3 has 17 residues.

This clone was counted between two and nine times. The chain carries TRBV3-1 (or the pseudogene TRBV3-2) and TRBJ2-3, with a tentative D call TRBD2 (5 bases). This CDR3 region has 14 residues. Trimming shortened V by 1 base and J by 4 bases, and 9 bases separated the two germline ends. The germline V gene encodes CDR1 LGHDT and CDR2 YNNKEL (reference sequence). CDR3 region: CASSQVTGSDTQYF. The DNA for the CDR3 is TGTGCCAGCAGCCAAGTGACGGGATCAGATACGCAGTATTTT.

The CDR3 DNA sequence: TGTGCCAGCAGTGAAGGTCTGGGGAGGGCCACTGAAGCTTTCTTT. The encoded protein is CASSEGLGRATEAFF. The genes are TRBV2 and TRBJ1-1; D unresolved. Trimming stripped 1 base from V and 4 bases from J, with 13 bases between. The germline CDR1 and CDR2 sequences are SNHLY and FYNNEI. The CDR3 is 15 amino acids.

The chain has TRBV7-2 and TRBJ2-7, with TRBD1 matching 8 bases. Germline CDR1 and CDR2: SGHTA and FQGNSA. J lost 2 bases, V lost 5 bases, and 8 bases had no gene match. There are 15 residues in the CDR3. CDR3 sequence: CASSPTRDRPYEQYF. The CDR3 DNA is TGTGCCAGCAGCCCGACCCGGGACAGGCCCTACGAGCAGTACTTC.

The chain combines TRBV19 with TRBJ1-6; D remains ambiguous. Germline-derived CDR1 and CDR2 are LNHDA and SQIVND (reference sequence). V lost 7 bases to trimming and J lost 5 bases, with 15 bases between them. The CDR3 has 15 amino acids. This chain's CDR3 is CASTAVGLDNSPLHF. The DNA for the CDR3 is TGTGCCAGTACCGCGGTGGGTCTCGATAATTCACCCCTCCACTTT.

V gene TRBV5-1 combines with J gene TRBJ1-2; D uncertain. V was shortened by 4 bases and J by 0 bases, with 13 bases between the two germline ends. The CDR3 is made up of 15 amino acids. Germline-derived CDR1 and CDR2 are SGHRS and YFSETQ. Here the CDR3 DNA reads TGCGCCAGCAGCCCTGGACTGCTAGCTAACTATGGCTACACCTTC. As protein: CASSPGLLANYGYTF.

The chain has TRBV27 and TRBJ1-2, with D perhaps matching TRBD1 (6 bases). The CDR3 sequence is 12 residues long. Per the germline V gene, CDR1 is MNHEY and CDR2 is SMNVEV (reference sequence). V was cut by 6 bases and J by 3 bases, with 8 bases left in between. In nucleotides, the CDR3 is TGTGCCAGCAGACAGGGAGACTATGGCTACACCTTC. Its translation is CASRQGDYGYTF.

J is TRBJ1-1 and V is TRBV2; 7 bases match TRBD1. J gave up 4 bases and V 7 bases, and 6 bases lay outside the gene matches. Germline CDR1 reads SNHLY; CDR2 reads FYNNEI. The CDR3 has 13 amino acids. The CDR3 loop reads CASTITGVTEAFF. CDR3 DNA: TGTGCCAGCACTATCACAGGGGTCACTGAAGCTTTCTTT.

The chain employs TRBV11-3 and TRBJ2-3; perhaps TRBD2 as D (6 bases). V was trimmed by 1 base and J by 3 bases, leaving 8 bases between them. The CDR3 extends over 14 amino acids. Germline CDR1 reads SGHNT; CDR2 reads YENEEA. As DNA, the CDR3 is TGTGCCAGCAGCTTAGCGGGAGCTACAGATACGCAGTATTTT. The encoded protein is CASSLAGATDTQYF.

This sequence joins TRBV3-1 (or the pseudogene TRBV3-2) and TRBJ2-7; no firm D call. CDR1 is LGHDT and CDR2 is YNNKEL in the germline V gene (reference sequence). The CDR3 extends over 13 amino acids. V was trimmed by 2 bases and J by 6 bases, leaving 11 bases between them. The CDR3: CASSQLRSAEQYF. Here the CDR3 DNA reads TGTGCCAGCAGCCAACTTAGAAGCGCCGAGCAGTACTTC.